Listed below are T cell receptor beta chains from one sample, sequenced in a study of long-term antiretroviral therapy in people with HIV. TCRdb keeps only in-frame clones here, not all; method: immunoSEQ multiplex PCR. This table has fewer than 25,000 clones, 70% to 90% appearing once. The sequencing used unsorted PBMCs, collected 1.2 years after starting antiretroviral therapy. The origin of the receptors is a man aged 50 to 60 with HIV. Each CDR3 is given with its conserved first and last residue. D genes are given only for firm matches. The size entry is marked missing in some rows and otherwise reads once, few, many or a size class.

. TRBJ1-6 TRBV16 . TGTGCCAGCAGCCAAGGGCTCAATTCACCCCTCCACTTT CASSQGLNSPLHF
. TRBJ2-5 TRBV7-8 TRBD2 TGTGCCAGCAGCCCGCTAGGGCGGGGGAACCAAGAGACCCAGTACTTC CASSPLGRGNQETQYF
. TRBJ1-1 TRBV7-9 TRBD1 TGTGCCAGCAGCTTTGGGCTTAAGGGACAGATGGAAGCTTTCTTT CASSFGLKGQMEAFF
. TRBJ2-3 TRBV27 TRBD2 TGTGCCAGCAGCCTGGGACTAGCGGGAGCCACAGATACGCAGTATTTT CASSLGLAGATDTQYF
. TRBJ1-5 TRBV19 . TGTGCCAGTAGTATTCAGAGGACACTCAGCAATCAGCCCCAGCATTTT CASSIQRTLSNQPQHF
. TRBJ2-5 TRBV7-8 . TGTGCCAGCAGCTTGACTAGGACACAGCAAGAGACCCAGTACTTC CASSLTRTQQETQYF
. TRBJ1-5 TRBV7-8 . TGTGCCAGCAGCTCCACCGGCAATCAGCCCCAGCATTTT CASSSTGNQPQHF
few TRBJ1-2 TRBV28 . TGTGCCAGCAGTTTGTCTCAGGATAACCTTGGCTACACCTTC CASSLSQDNLGYTF
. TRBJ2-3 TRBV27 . TGTGCCAGCAGTTTAAGGAACACAGATACGCAGTATTTT CASSLRNTDTQYF
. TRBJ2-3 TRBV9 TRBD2 TGTGCCAGCAGCGTCGGGAGGGGGGCGATCACAGATACGCAGTATTTT CASSVGRGAITDTQYF
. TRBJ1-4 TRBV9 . TGTGCCAGCAGCGTAGTCGGCGGGCTCAGGGAAAAACTGTTTTTT CASSVVGGLREKLFF
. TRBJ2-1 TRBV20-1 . TGCAGTGCTAGAGGTGTTTATGAGCAGTTCTTC CSARGVYEQFF
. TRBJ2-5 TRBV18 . TGTGCCAGCTCACTGGGACTGTCGGAGACCCAGTACTTC CASSLGLSETQYF
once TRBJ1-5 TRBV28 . TGTGCCAGCAGTTTTAATGGCAATCAGCCCCAGCATTTT CASSFNGNQPQHF
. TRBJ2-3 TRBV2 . TGTGCCAGCAGTGACCGGGACACAGATACGCAGTATTTT CASSDRDTDTQYF
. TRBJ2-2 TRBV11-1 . TGTGCCAGCAGCTTAGACCCGGAGTGGGGCGGGGAGCTGTTTTTT CASSLDPEWGGELFF
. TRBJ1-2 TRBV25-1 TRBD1 TGTGCCAGCAGTCCCACAGGGGGCGCTGGTGGCTACACCTTC CASSPTGGAGGYTF
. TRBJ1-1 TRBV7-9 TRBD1 TGTGCCAGCAGCTTAACCGGGACAGCGAACACTGAAGCTTTCTTT CASSLTGTANTEAFF
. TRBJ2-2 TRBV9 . TGTGCCAGCAGCGTGACGACAGTGAACACCGGGGAGCTGTTTTTT CASSVTTVNTGELFF
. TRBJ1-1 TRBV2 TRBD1 TGTGCCAGCATAAAAGAGACAGGGGACACTGAAGCTTTCTTT CASIKETGDTEAFF
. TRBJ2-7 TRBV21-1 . TGTGCCAGCAGCCCTATGAGGGCAAATTGTTTGGGGTCCTACGAGCAGTACTTC CASSPMRANCLGSYEQYF
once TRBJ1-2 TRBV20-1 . TGCAGTGCTAGGGGGGGCTATGGCTACACCTTC CSARGGYGYTF
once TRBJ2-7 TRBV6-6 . TGTGCCAGCAGTCGAGGGATCTACGAGCAGTACTTC CASSRGIYEQYF
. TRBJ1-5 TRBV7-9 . TGTGCCAGCAGCTCCCAACAAGAGCCCCAGCATTTT CASSSQQEPQHF